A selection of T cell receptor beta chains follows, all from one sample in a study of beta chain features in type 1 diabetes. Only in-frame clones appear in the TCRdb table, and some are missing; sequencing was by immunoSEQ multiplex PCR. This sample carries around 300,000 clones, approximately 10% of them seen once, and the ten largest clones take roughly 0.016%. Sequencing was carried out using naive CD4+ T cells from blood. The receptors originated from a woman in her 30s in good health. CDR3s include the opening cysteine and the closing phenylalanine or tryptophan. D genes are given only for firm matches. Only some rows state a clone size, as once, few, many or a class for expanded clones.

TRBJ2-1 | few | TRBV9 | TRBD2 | TGTGCCAGCAGCTCCCGCGGGGGGAGCTCCTACAATGAGCAGTTCTTC | CASSSRGGSSYNEQFF
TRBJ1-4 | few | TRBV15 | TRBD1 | TGTGCCACCAGCAGAGAGAACAGGGGGCGAGGAAAACTGTTTTTT | CATSRENRGRGKLFF
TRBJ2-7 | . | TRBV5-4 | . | TGTGCCAGCAGCTCCAATAACGAGCAGTACTTC | CASSSNNEQYF
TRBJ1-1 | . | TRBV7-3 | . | TGTGCCAGCAGCCACGGGGGAACGAACACTGAAGCTTTCTTT | CASSHGGTNTEAFF
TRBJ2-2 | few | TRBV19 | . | TGTGCCAGTAAACCCCCCAGGGAGAACACCGGGGAGCTGTTTTTT | CASKPPRENTGELFF
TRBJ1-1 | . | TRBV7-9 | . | TGTGCCAGCAGTGAAACTACACCAACGAACACTGAAGCTTTCTTT | CASSETTPTNTEAFF
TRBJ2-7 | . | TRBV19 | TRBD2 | TGTGCCAGTAGTATCGGCGGGAGCTCCTACGAGCAGTACTTC | CASSIGGSSYEQYF
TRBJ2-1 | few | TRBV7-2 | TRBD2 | TGTGCCAGCAGTCCCCGCCTAGCGGGAGAGGGGGCCAATGAGCAGTTCTTC | CASSPRLAGEGANEQFF
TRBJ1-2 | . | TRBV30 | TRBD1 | TGTGCCTGCGGGACAGAGTTTAACTATGGCTACACCTTC | CACGTEFNYGYTF
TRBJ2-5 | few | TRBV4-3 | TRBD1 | TGCGCCAGCAGCCAAGTCCTACCGGGACAGGCTCAACAGACCCAGTACTTC | CASSQVLPGQAQQTQYF
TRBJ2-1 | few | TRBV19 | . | TGTGCCAGTAGCCCAAACCGGGGTGCTAATGAGCAGTTCTTC | CASSPNRGANEQFF
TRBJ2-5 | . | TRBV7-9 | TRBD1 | TGTGCCAGCAGCCCGGGGACAGGGGGAGAGACCCAGTACTTC | CASSPGTGGETQYF
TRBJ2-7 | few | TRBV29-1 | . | TGCAGCGTCGGATCACAAGGAGCGGCCAGTTACGAGCAGTACTTC | CSVGSQGAASYEQYF
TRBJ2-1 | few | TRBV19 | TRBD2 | TGTGCCACGTCTAGCGGACTCACCTACAATGAGCAGTTCTTC | CATSSGLTYNEQFF
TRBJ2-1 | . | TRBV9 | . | TGTGCCAGCAGCGTAGTCCCAGGAAATGAGCAGTTCTTC | CASSVVPGNEQFF
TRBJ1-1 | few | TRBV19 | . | TGTGCCAGTAGTACGGTCCAATCCAGGGGTGAAGCTTTCTTT | CASSTVQSRGEAFF
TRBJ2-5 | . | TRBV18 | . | TGTGCCAGCTCAGGCCAGGGCCAAGAGACCCAGTACTTC | CASSGQGQETQYF
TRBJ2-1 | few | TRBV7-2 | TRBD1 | TGTGCCAGCAGCACGGGACAGGGGATTCTCAATGAGCAGTTCTTC | CASSTGQGILNEQFF
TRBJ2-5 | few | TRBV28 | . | TGTGCCAGCAGTCCGCACCAACAGGGTTTTGAGACCCAGTACTTC | CASSPHQQGFETQYF
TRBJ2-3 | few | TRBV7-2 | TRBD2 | TGTGCCAGCAGCTATCGACTAGCGGGACCCACAGATACGCAGTATTTT | CASSYRLAGPTDTQYF
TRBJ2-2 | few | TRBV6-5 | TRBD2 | TGTGCCAGCAACCAGCGGGAGTCCGGGGAGCTGTTTTTT | CASNQRESGELFF
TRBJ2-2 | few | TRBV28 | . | TGTGCCAGCAGTTCCCCCCTCGGTTCCGGGGAGCTGTTTTTT | CASSSPLGSGELFF
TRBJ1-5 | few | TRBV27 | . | TGTGCCAGCAGTTTATTGGGGGGACATCAGCCCCAGCATTTT | CASSLLGGHQPQHF
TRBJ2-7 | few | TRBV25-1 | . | TGTGCCAGCAGTGAATACAGTAGCTCCCCCTACGAGCAGTACTTC | CASSEYSSSPYEQYF
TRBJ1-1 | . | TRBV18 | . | TGTGCCAGCTCACTAAGCCAGGGAAAAACTGAAGCTTTCTTT | CASSLSQGKTEAFF
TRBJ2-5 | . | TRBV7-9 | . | TGTGCCAGCAGCTTAGCGGTCGCGGGTCGGGAGACCCAGTACTTC | CASSLAVAGRETQYF
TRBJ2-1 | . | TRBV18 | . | TGTGCCAGCTCAGGTCCAGGCAACAATGAGCAGTTCTTC | CASSGPGNNEQFF
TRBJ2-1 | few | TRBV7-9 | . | TGTGCCAGCAGCTTAGCGGGCCCCGGGTTCTTC | CASSLAGPGFF
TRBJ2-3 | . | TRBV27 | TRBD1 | TGTGCCAGCGGTTCTATAGACAGGGCACGAGATACGCAGTATTTT | CASGSIDRARDTQYF
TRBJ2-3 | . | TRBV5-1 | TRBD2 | TGCGCCAGCAGCGCGGGAGGCCCCTCAGATACGCAGTATTTT | CASSAGGPSDTQYF
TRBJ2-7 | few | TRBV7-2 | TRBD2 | TGTGCCAGCAGCTCAGGAGCGGGAAACTCCTACGAGCAGTACTTC | CASSSGAGNSYEQYF
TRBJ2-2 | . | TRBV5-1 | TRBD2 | TGCGCCAGCAGCTTGGTAGCGGGAGTCGGGGAGCTGTTTTTT | CASSLVAGVGELFF
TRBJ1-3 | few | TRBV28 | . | TGTGCCAGCAGTTTACTCCTGGGAGGATCTGGAAACACCATATATTTT | CASSLLLGGSGNTIYF
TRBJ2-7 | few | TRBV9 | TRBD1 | TGTGCCAGCAGCCAAGGGACAGGCTACGAGCAGTACTTC | CASSQGTGYEQYF
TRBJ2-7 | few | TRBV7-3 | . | TGTGCCAGCAGCTTAACAGGACAGCTGGCGCACGAGCAGTACTTC | CASSLTGQLAHEQYF
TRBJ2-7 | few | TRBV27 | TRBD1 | TGTGCCAGCAGACCGGGACAGCCACCTGGGGAGCAGTACTTC | CASRPGQPPGEQYF
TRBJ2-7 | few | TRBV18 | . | TGTGCCAGCTCACCACTCGATTCAGGGGTCGTAAGCGAGCAGTACTTC | CASSPLDSGVVSEQYF
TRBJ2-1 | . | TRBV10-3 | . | TGTGCCATCAGTGGGACAACCAATGAGCAGTTCTTC | CAISGTTNEQFF
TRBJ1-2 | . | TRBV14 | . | TGTGCCAGCAGCCCTCAGGGTTATGGCTACACCTTC | CASSPQGYGYTF
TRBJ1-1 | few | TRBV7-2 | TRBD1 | TGTGCCAGCAGCTCCCGACAGGGAAGCACTGAAGCTTTCTTT | CASSSRQGSTEAFF
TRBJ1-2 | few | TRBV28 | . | TGTGCCAGCAGTTTCTCGACAGGCTATGGCTACACCTTC | CASSFSTGYGYTF
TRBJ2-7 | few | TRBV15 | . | TGTGCCACCAGCAGACCTTTAGCCCCTTACGAGCAGTACTTC | CATSRPLAPYEQYF
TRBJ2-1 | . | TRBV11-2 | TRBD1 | TGTGCCAGCAGCCCACCGGGACAGACCAATGAGCAGTTCTTC | CASSPPGQTNEQFF
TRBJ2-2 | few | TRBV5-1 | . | TGCGCCAGCAGCCCGGGACTCGCAAAACCCGGGGAGCTGTTTTTT | CASSPGLAKPGELFF
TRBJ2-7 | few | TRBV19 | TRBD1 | TGTGCCAGTAGGGACAGGTCTACCTACGAGCAGTACTTC | CASRDRSTYEQYF
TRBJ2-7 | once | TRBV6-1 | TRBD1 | TGTGCCAGCACTTGGACAGGGGGGGAAACGAGGGAGCAGTACTTC | CASTWTGGETREQYF
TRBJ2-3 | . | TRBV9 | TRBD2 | TGTGCCAGCAGCGTTAGCGGGAGGGACGATACGCAGTATTTT | CASSVSGRDDTQYF
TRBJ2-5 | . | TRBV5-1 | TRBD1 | TGCGCCAGCAGCTCGACAGGGGGGCAAGAGACTACCCAGTACTTC | CASSSTGGQETTQYF
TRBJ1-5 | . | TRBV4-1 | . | TGCGCCAGCAGCCAAATACAGGGACAAAATCAGCCCCAGCATTTT | CASSQIQGQNQPQHF
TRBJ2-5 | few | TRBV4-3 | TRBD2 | TGCGCCAGCAGCCAAGCTCCTAGCGGGAATCAAGAGACCCAGTACTTC | CASSQAPSGNQETQYF
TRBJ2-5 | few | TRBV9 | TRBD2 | TGTGCCAGCAGCGCCACTAGCGGGAACCAAGAGACCCAGTACTTC | CASSATSGNQETQYF
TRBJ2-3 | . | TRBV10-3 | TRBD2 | TGTGCCATCAGAAGTAGCGGGAGTTTAGCAGATACGCAGTATTTT | CAIRSSGSLADTQYF
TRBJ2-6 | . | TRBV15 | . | TGTGCGATAAACGACGGGGCTGGGGCCAACGTCCTGACTTTC | CAINDGAGANVLTF
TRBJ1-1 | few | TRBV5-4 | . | TGTGCCAGCAGCTTAACCGGGTTTAAAAACACTGAAGCTTTCTTT | CASSLTGFKNTEAFF
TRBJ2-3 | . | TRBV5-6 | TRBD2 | TGTGCCAGCAGCCGTGGACTAGCTGCAGATACGCAGTATTTT | CASSRGLAADTQYF
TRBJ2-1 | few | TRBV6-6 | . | TGTGCCAGCAGTTACTCGACTGACAGTGAGCAGTTCTTC | CASSYSTDSEQFF
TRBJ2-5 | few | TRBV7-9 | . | TGTGCCAGCAGCCCCGAGGATGAGACCCAGTACTTC | CASSPEDETQYF
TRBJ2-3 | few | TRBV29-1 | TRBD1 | TGCAGCGTTCGGTTGGGGCAGGGGGCAGATACGCAGTATTTT | CSVRLGQGADTQYF
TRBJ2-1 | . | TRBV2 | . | TGTGCCAGCAGTGACGTTAGTATGAGCTCCTACAATGAGCAGTTCTTC | CASSDVSMSSYNEQFF